Following are 20 T cell receptor beta chains from one sample sequenced in a study of CD8+CD57+ T cells in acquired aplastic anemia. Those patients picked for sequencing had displayed CD8+CD57+ cell expansion on flow cytometry. Using genomic DNA as the template, TCR beta VDJ and CDR3 profiling was carried out. TCRdb re-called the reads with MiXCR, one entry per CDR3 protein. The data show some 120,000 distinct CDR3 sequences, 55% to 70% seen once. The sequenced sample was sorted CD4+, CD8+, or CD8+CD57+ T cells (not recorded which) from PBMCs. Receptor source: a human donor with aplastic anemia.

This clonotype was seen just once. The genes are TRBV20-1 and TRBJ2-7, with D perhaps matching TRBD1 (6 bases). CDR1 DFQATT and CDR2 SNEGSKA come from the germline V gene (reference sequence). This CDR3 contains 14 residues. The V gene lost 3 bases and the J gene lost 5 bases, with 17 bases spanning the gap. CDR3 bases: TGCAGTGCTAGTAGTTACAGGGAGACGGACGAGCAGTACTTC. As protein: CSASSYRETDEQYF.

The chain employs TRBV10-3 and TRBJ2-2; D is possibly TRBD1 (6 bases). Trimming took 6 bases from V and 1 from J, leaving 12 bases between them. The CDR3 sequence is 15 residues long. Germline V gives CDR1 ENHRY, CDR2 SYGVKD. The CDR3 coding sequence is TGTGCCATCAGCCGGTTAGGGGGGAACACCGGGGAGCTGTTTTTT. This sequence encodes CAISRLGGNTGELFF.

This sequence joins TRBV7-2 and TRBJ1-6, with D hard to call. This CDR3 is 13 amino acids long. V lost 8 bases to trimming and J lost 4 bases, with 9 bases between them. CDR1 is SGHTA, CDR2 FQGNSA, per germline. The CDR3 sequence: CASGPAYNSPLHF. In DNA, the CDR3 is TGTGCCAGCGGCCCAGCTTATAATTCACCCCTCCACTTT.

V usage is TRBV7-3 and J usage is TRBJ2-2, with D tentatively TRBD1 (6 bases). V was clipped by 4 bases and J by 3 bases, with 9 bases between them. The germline gives CDR1 SGHTA, CDR2 FQGTGA. The CDR3 spans 14 residues. The CDR3 coding sequence is TGTGCCAGCAGCTCTGGACAGTACACCGGGGAGCTGTTTTTT. Its translation is CASSSGQYTGELFF. Using reference TRBV7-3 and TRBJ2-2 for the parts outside the CDR3, the full variable domain is GAGVSQTPSNKVTEKGKYVELRCDPISGHTALYWYRQSLGQGPEFLIYFQGTGAADDSGLPNDRFFAVRPEGSVSTLKIQRTERGDSAVYLCASSSGQYTGELFFGEGSRLTVL.

The chain links TRBV5-1 to TRBJ2-7, with 7 bases matching TRBD2. The V and J ends lost 4 bases and 2 bases, in that order; junction bases with no gene match: 6. Germline CDR1 reads SGHRS; CDR2 reads YFSETQ. The CDR3 is 14 residues long. Here the CDR3 reads CASSPQAGPYEQYF. CDR3 DNA: TGCGCCAGCAGCCCCCAAGCGGGACCCTACGAGCAGTACTTC.

The chain uses TRBV5-1 and TRBJ1-2, with D maybe TRBD1 (5 bases). In germline, CDR1 is SGHRS, CDR2 YFSETQ. The CDR3 has 14 amino acids. Trimming removed 4 bases at V and 2 bases at J, with 12 bases between. The CDR3 nucleotides read TGCGCCAGCAGCCTAACGGCAGGGAACTATGGCTACACCTTC. Amino acid sequence: CASSLTAGNYGYTF.

The chain combines TRBV20-1 with TRBJ1-2; D is unresolved. Trimming took 5 bases from V and 8 from J, leaving 15 bases between them. The germline V gene has CDR1 DFQATT and CDR2 SNEGSKA (reference sequence). The CDR3 contains 12 residues. The CDR3 DNA follows: TGCAGTGCTGTAACTCTCCTTGGGGGCTACACCTTC. Protein sequence: CSAVTLLGGYTF.

This rearrangement joins TRBV29-1 to TRBJ2-2, with no clear D. This CDR3 is 11 amino acids long. Germline V gene lookup returns CDR1 SQVTM and CDR2 ANQGSEA. Trimming removed 5 bases from V and 5 bases from J, with 6 bases in between. Here the CDR3 reads CSVHVTGELFF. The CDR3 bases are TGCAGCGTTCATGTTACCGGGGAGCTGTTTTTT.

The chain employs TRBV6-2 or TRBV6-3 and TRBJ2-1; 8 bases are shared with TRBD2. The CDR3 contains 17 residues. Germline V gives CDR1 MNHEY, CDR2 SVGEGT. V shed 1 base, J shed 8 bases, and the junction held 13 bases outside the gene matches. In nucleotides, the CDR3 is TGTGCCAGCAGTTACTTGGGTGGGACTAGGTCAGACGATGAGCAGTTCTTC. It specifies CASSYLGGTRSDDEQFF.

The gene calls are TRBV19 and TRBJ2-1, with D uncertain. Germline V CDR1 and CDR2: LNHDA, SQIVND (reference sequence). The CDR3 length is 11 residues. Trimming stripped 5 bases from V and 14 bases from J, with 13 bases between. The CDR3 region is CASSVTNDKFF. The CDR3 nucleotides are TGTGCCAGTAGTGTTACCAATGATAAGTTCTTC.

V usage is TRBV6-1 and J usage is TRBJ2-7, with D maybe TRBD1 (6 bases). Germline values: CDR1 MNHNS, CDR2 SASEGT. This CDR3 comprises 11 residues. The V end was cut by 8 bases, the J end by 5 bases, with 10 bases between. CDR3 coding DNA: TGTGCCAGCGCTCGGACAGACGAGCAGTACTTC. Residues: CASARTDEQYF.

For this clonotype: Given the absence of the conserved phenylalanine or tryptophan at the CDR3 end, a read error is likely. No DNA is shown, since the ends of the CDR3 on it are uncertain; the CDR3 is the one TCRdb lists. The chain couples TRBV2 to TRBJ2-7; TRBD2 was called by the table and not checked on the DNA. The CDR3 extends over 8 residues, inclusive of both ends. The germline gives CDR1 SNHLY, CDR2 FYNNEI. CDR3 sequence reads: CASSDTLG.

This chain joins TRBV19 and TRBJ2-5; 15 nucleotides align to TRBD2. CDR1 and CDR2 from the germline V gene are LNHDA and SQIVND (reference sequence). Trimming took 3 bases from V and 5 from J; bases not matched to a gene: 7. This CDR3 is 17 amino acids long. As DNA, the CDR3 is TGTGCCAGTAGTATGGGACTAGCGGGGGGTTTTTCGGAGACCCAGTACTTC. Translated: CASSMGLAGGFSETQYF.

This clonotype came up many times. The chain is built from TRBV19 and TRBJ1-5, with D hard to call. The CDR3 sequence is 14 residues long. The germline V gene encodes CDR1 LNHDA and CDR2 SQIVND (reference sequence). Trimming took 5 bases from V and 6 from J, leaving 14 bases between them. As DNA, the CDR3 is TGTGCCAGTAGTGAGGATGGGGAGATTCAGCCCCAGCATTTT. This gives the protein CASSEDGEIQPQHF. The variable domain in full, completed from reference TRBV19 and TRBJ1-5, reads DGGITQSPKYLFRKEGQNVTLSCEQNLNHDAMYWYRQDPGQGLRLIYYSQIVNDFQKGDIAEGYSVSREKKESFPLTVTSAQKNPTAFYLCASSEDGEIQPQHFGDGTRLSIL.

As for this clonotype: The final CDR3 position lacks the conserved phenylalanine or tryptophan, pointing to a likely read error. No DNA is shown, since the ends of the CDR3 on it are uncertain; the CDR3 is the one TCRdb lists. V and J are TRBV29-1 and TRBJ1-1. Including both end residues, the CDR3 is 8 amino acids long. CDR1 is SQVTM and CDR2 is ANQGSEA in the germline V gene. The CDR3 sequence is CSVRKREP.

This clonotype was counted many times. The gene calls are TRBV6-5 and TRBJ1-2; possibly TRBD1 for D (5 bases). Trimming removed 4 bases from V and 8 bases from J, with 14 bases in between. Germline CDR1 reads MNHEY; CDR2 reads SVGAGI. This CDR3 has 13 amino acids. The CDR3: CASSSLGARGYTF. CDR3 nucleotide sequence: TGTGCCAGCAGTTCCCTCGGGGCGCGGGGCTACACCTTC.

This chain uses TRBV10-3 with TRBJ1-2; D unresolved. Germline V lookup: CDR1 ENHRY, CDR2 SYGVKD. V lost 2 bases to trimming and J lost 8 bases, with 9 bases between them. The CDR3 extends over 12 amino acids. In nucleotides, the CDR3 is TGTGCCATCAGTGAGCCGGCAGAAGGCTACACCTTC. Translating it yields CAISEPAEGYTF.

This clonotype showed up just a few times. V usage is TRBV7-9 and J usage is TRBJ2-5, with D perhaps TRBD1 (6 bases). CDR1 and CDR2 (germline): SEHNR, FQNEAQ (reference sequence). Deletions cut 5 bases from V and 2 bases from J, with 9 bases between. The CDR3 sequence is 13 residues long. CDR3 DNA sequence: TGTGCCAGCAGCCGGACAGCTCAAGAGACCCAGTACTTC. Its protein product is CASSRTAQETQYF.

The CDR3 DNA sequence: TGTGCCAGTAGTCGGCGATGGGGGCGCTTTTCGACCCAGTACTTC. Translating gives CASSRRWGRFSTQYF. V is TRBV19 and J is TRBJ2-5; weak D call: TRBD1 (6 bases). V was shortened by 5 bases and J by 7 bases, with 20 bases between the two germline ends. Looked up from germline, CDR1 is LNHDA and CDR2 is SQIVND (reference sequence). This CDR3 spans 15 amino acids.

This clonotype was counted only a few times. The CDR3 region is CASSQIDTAKNIQYF. Here the CDR3 DNA reads TGCGCCAGCAGCCAAATTGACACGGCTAAAAACATTCAGTACTTC. This sequence joins TRBV4-1 and TRBJ2-4, with unresolved D. This CDR3 is built from 15 residues. Trimming removed 2 bases from V and 4 bases from J, with 12 bases in between. The germline CDR1 and CDR2 sequences are MGHRA and YSYEKL.